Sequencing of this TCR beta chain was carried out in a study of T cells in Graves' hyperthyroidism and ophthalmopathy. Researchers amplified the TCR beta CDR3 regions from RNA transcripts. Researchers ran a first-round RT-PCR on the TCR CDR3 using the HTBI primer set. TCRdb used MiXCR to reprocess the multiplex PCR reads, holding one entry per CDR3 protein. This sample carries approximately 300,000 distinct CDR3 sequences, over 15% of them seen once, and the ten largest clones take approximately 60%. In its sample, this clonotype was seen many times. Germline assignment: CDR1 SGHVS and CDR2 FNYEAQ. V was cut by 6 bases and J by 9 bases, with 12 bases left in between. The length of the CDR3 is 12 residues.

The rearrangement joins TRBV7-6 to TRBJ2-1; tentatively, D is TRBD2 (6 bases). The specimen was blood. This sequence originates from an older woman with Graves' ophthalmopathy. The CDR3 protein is CASRKTSGEQFF. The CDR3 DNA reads TGTGCCAGCAGGAAGACTAGTGGTGAGCAGTTCTTC.